This entry features one TCR beta chain sequence. This entry comes from a study of blood T cell repertoires in COVID-19. About the study: Samples of COVID-19 (acute and convalescent) were obtained from the United States, Italy and Spain. PBMCs, B-cell-depleted T cells, or T cells were the source of the cDNA or gDNA that made up the material.

Authors' data handling: The authors estimated nucleated cell counts from reference gene primer amplification. The method was immunoSEQ multiplex PCR; TCRdb's version includes in-frame clones alone and lacks a portion of them. The DNA was the basis for D and trimming; V, J and clone size are from that table. The sample yields some 150,000 clones, roughly 90% seen once. The sequencing sample was made of peripheral blood. The receptor was derived from a man aged 55 to 70 with active or convalescent COVID-19.

CDR3: CASMTGLNTEAFF. The CDR3 region has the DNA TGTGCCAGTATGACAGGATTGAACACTGAAGCTTTCTTT. The chain joins TRBV19 to TRBJ1-1; D might be TRBD1 (6 bases). Germline CDR1 and CDR2: LNHDA and SQIVND (reference sequence). This CDR3 is built from 13 residues. The ends were cut back, 7 bases at V and 0 bases at J, with 9 bases in the middle.